A selection of T cell receptor beta chains follows, all from one sample in a study of cytomegalovirus exposure and HLA in healthy donors. Here immunoSEQ multiplex PCR was the method, and the copy in TCRdb shows in-frame clones only, minus some. The sample lists about 130,000 clones, around 67% occurring once. Sequenced: PBMCs. The receptors shown here come from a young man in good health and CMV-seropositive. Both conserved end residues are part of each CDR3. D genes are given only for firm matches. A clone size is listed for some rows: how often the clone was seen (once, few, many), or a class if it is expanded.

>few|TRBV28|NA|TRBJ1-2
TGTGCCAGCAGTTTTGAGGGTGGTGGCTACACCTTC
CASSFEGGGYTF
>NA|TRBV2|TRBD1|TRBJ2-5
TGTGCCAGCCGGGACAGGGGATCTGAGACCCAGTACTTC
CASRDRGSETQYF
>NA|TRBV4-3|TRBD1|TRBJ1-2
TGCGCCAGCAGTCCGGCTAGGGGGCTGGACTATGGCTACACCTTC
CASSPARGLDYGYTF
>NA|TRBV5-1|TRBD1|TRBJ2-5
TGCGCCAGCAGCCGAGGGACAGCATACCAAGAGACCCAGTACTTC
CASSRGTAYQETQYF
>NA|TRBV2|TRBD2|TRBJ2-1
TGTGCCAGCAGCGAGATAGCGGGTGAGCAGTTCTTC
CASSEIAGEQFF
>NA|TRBV2|NA|TRBJ2-7
TGTGCCAGCAGTACTAGGTCTGAGCAGTACTTC
CASSTRSEQYF
>NA|TRBV7-9|TRBD1|TRBJ2-7
TGTGCCAGCAGCCAGGGGGCTGTCTACGAGCAGTACTTC
CASSQGAVYEQYF
>few|TRBV28|TRBD2|TRBJ2-5
TGTGCCAGCAGTACGACTAGCGGGGGGGCCCGTGAGACCCAGTACTTC
CASSTTSGGARETQYF
>NA|TRBV15|NA|TRBJ2-7
TGTGCCACCAGCAGAGACAGGACCTACGAGCAGTACTTC
CATSRDRTYEQYF
>NA|TRBV6-5|NA|TRBJ1-6
TGTGCCAGCAGAAAGCCTTATAATTCACCCCTCCACTTT
CASRKPYNSPLHF
>NA|TRBV5-1|NA|TRBJ2-1
TGCGCCAGCAGCTTGGCCTCCAGCTCCTACAATGAGCAGTTCTTC
CASSLASSSYNEQFF
>NA|TRBV30|NA|TRBJ1-5
TGTGCCTGGAGTGACCGGGCAAGGGGTTACAATCAGCCCCAGCATTTT
CAWSDRARGYNQPQHF
>NA|TRBV19|NA|TRBJ2-7
TGTGCCACAGGGTCTGCGTACGAGCAGTACTTC
CATGSAYEQYF
>NA|TRBV10-3|TRBD2|TRBJ2-3
TGTGCCATCAGTGGAGCGGGAGGGTTCACAGATACGCAGTATTTT
CAISGAGGFTDTQYF
>NA|TRBV28|NA|TRBJ2-3
TGTGCCAGCAGTTTTGGAAGGGGCGCAGATACGCAGTATTTT
CASSFGRGADTQYF
>NA|TRBV7-2|TRBD1|TRBJ1-4
TGTGCCAGCAGCCCCGGGACAGGGGGCCGGGATAATGAAAAACTGTTTTTT
CASSPGTGGRDNEKLFF
>NA|TRBV4-3|NA|TRBJ2-2
TGCGCCAGCAGCCAAGAAGACTTATACGGCACCGGGGAGCTGTTTTTT
CASSQEDLYGTGELFF
>NA|TRBV28|NA|TRBJ1-3
TGTGCCAGCAGTTTATTATCGGGGATAGTTGGAAACACCATATATTTT
CASSLLSGIVGNTIYF
>few|TRBV28|TRBD2|TRBJ2-3
TGTGCCAGCAGGGACCGGGGGGGCCGCACAGATACGCAGTATTTT
CASRDRGGRTDTQYF
>NA|TRBV5-1|NA|TRBJ1-4
TGCGCCAGCAGCTCGTGGGAGGGGACTAATGAAAAACTGTTTTTT
CASSSWEGTNEKLFF
>NA|TRBV19|NA|TRBJ1-1
TGTGCCAGTAGTATTCTGGCCATTCCCTCGAACACTGAAGCTTTCTTT
CASSILAIPSNTEAFF
>NA|TRBV21-1|NA|TRBJ2-7
TGTGCCAGCAGCAGACAGGGGCTTTACTACGAGCAGTACTTC
CASSRQGLYYEQYF
>few|TRBV5-1|NA|TRBJ1-1
TGCGCCAGCAGCTACGGGGGGGCGGGAAACACTGAAGCTTTCTTT
CASSYGGAGNTEAFF
>NA|TRBV19|TRBD1|TRBJ1-1
TGTGCCAGTAGCCTGGACAGGGGGAACACTGAAGCTTTCTTT
CASSLDRGNTEAFF
>NA|TRBV27|NA|TRBJ1-5
TGTGCCAGCAGGGATCGGACAGTCAATCAGCCCCAGCATTTT
CASRDRTVNQPQHF
>NA|TRBV6-5|NA|TRBJ2-1
TGTGCCAGCAGTTACGGCGGGACTCCCTACAATGAGCAGTTCTTC
CASSYGGTPYNEQFF
>NA|TRBV2|NA|TRBJ1-2
TGTGCCAGCAGTGAAGGGCAGGTCTATGGCTACACCTTC
CASSEGQVYGYTF
>NA|TRBV2|NA|TRBJ1-1
TGTGCCGGCAGTGAAGGGAGGAGGACTGAAGCTTTCTTT
CAGSEGRRTEAFF
>NA|TRBV2|NA|TRBJ1-5
TGTGCCAGCAGTGCCCTGACGGAGAATCAGCCCCAGCATTTT
CASSALTENQPQHF
>NA|TRBV7-9|TRBD1|TRBJ2-3
TGTGCCAGCAGCCAGCGCCGGGACAGGGGTTCCGATACGCAGTATTTT
CASSQRRDRGSDTQYF